The clone carrying this T cell receptor beta chain was picked up one time. Ages ranged from roughly 18 to 100 years, with residence in around 24 US areas. Categorization into cohorts depended on clinical history that participants reported. This entry comes from a study of blood T cell repertoires in COVID-19. As for the study in general: Both acute and convalescent COVID-19 samples were obtained from the United States, Italy and Spain.

Looked up from germline, CDR1 is MNHNY and CDR2 is SVGAGI (reference sequence). Trimming left V 2 bases short and J 0 bases short, with 8 bases between. The CDR3 has 15 residues. Original processing notes: Reference gene primer amplification gave nucleated cell count estimates. Data came from immunoSEQ multiplex PCR; TCRdb stores just in-frame clones and leaves some out. V, J and clone size are those of that table, while D and trimming were read from the DNA. The sample includes around 230,000 clones, approximately 86% seen only once; the top ten take 10%. The specimen was PBMCs or T cells enriched from blood (not recorded which). V is TRBV6-6 and J is TRBJ2-1; weak D call: TRBD2 (5 bases). This TCR came from a young man with acute COVID-19. The CDR3 loop reads CASSYEEVSYNEQFF. The CDR3 DNA is TGTGCCAGCAGTTACGAGGAGGTCTCCTACAATGAGCAGTTCTTC.